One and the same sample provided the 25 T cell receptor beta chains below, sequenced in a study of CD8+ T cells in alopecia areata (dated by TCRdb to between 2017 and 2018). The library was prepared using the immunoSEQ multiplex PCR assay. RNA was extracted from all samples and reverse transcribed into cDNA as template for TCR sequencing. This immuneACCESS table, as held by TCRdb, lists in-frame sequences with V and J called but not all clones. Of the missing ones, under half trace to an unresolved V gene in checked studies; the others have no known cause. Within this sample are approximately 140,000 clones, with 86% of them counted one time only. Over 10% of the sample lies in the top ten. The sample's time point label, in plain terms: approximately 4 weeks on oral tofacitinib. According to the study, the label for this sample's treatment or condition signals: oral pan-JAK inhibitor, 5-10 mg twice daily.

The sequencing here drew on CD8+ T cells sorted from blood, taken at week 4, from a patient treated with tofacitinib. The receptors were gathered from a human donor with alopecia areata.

The CDR3 reads CASSLRGAGGDEQFF. The CDR3 nucleotides are TGTGCCAGCAGCCTTAGGGGAGCGGGAGGGGATGAGCAGTTCTTC. The chain has TRBV7-9 and TRBJ2-1, with 10 bases fitting TRBD2. V gave up 5 bases and J gave up 8 bases; unmatched junction bases: 9. Germline V gives CDR1 SEHNR, CDR2 FQNEAQ (reference sequence). There are 15 residues in the CDR3. The full variable domain, rest sourced from reference TRBV7-9 and TRBJ2-1, is DTGVSQNPRHKITKRGQNVTFRCDPISEHNRLYWYRQTLGQGPEFLTYFQNEAQLEKSRLLSDRFSAERPKGSFSTLEIQRTEQGDSAMYLCASSLRGAGGDEQFFGPGTRLTVL.

CDR3 nucleotide sequence: TGTGCCAGCGGAGGCTACGAGCAGTACTTC. Its translation is CASGGYEQYF. V is TRBV7-9 and J is TRBJ2-7; TRBD2 might be the D (5 bases). Germline V gene data show CDR1 as SEHNR and CDR2 as FQNEAQ (reference sequence). Trimming left V 8 bases short and J 3 bases short, with 5 bases between. The CDR3 runs 10 residues.

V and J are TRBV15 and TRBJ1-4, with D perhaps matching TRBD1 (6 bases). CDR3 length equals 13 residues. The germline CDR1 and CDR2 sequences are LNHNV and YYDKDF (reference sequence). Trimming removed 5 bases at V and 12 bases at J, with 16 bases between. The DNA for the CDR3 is TGTGCCACCAGCGGCAACAGGGTCGAGGAACTGTTTTTT. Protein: CATSGNRVEELFF.

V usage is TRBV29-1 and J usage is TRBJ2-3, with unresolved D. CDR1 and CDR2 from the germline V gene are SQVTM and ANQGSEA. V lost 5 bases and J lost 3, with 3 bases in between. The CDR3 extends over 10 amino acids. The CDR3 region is CSVWTDTQYF. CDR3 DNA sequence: TGCAGCGTTTGGACAGATACGCAGTATTTT.

The CDR3 reads CASTTIPGGSYNEQFF. CDR3 DNA sequence: TGTGCCAGCACTACTATCCCGGGGGGCTCCTACAATGAGCAGTTCTTC. This sequence joins TRBV7-8 and TRBJ2-1, with 7 bases identical to TRBD2. V lost 7 bases, J lost 0 bases, and 9 bases stayed unmatched. Germline CDR1 SGHVS, CDR2 FQNEAQ. The CDR3 is made up of 16 amino acids.

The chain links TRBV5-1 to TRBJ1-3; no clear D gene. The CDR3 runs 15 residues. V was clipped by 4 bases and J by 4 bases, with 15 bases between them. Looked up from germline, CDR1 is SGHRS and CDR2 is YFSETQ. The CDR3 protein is CASSLNMDLGNTIYF. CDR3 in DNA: TGCGCCAGCAGCCTTAACATGGACCTCGGAAACACCATATATTTT. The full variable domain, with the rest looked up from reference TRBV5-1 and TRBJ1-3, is KAGVTQTPRYLIKTRGQQVTLSCSPISGHRSVSWYQQTPGQGLQFLFEYFSETQRNKGNFPGRFSGRQFSNSRSEMNVSTLELGDSALYLCASSLNMDLGNTIYFGEGSWLTVV.

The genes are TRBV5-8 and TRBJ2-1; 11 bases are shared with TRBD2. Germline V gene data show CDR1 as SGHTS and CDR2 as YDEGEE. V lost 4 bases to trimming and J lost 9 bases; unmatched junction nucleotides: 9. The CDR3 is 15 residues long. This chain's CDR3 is CASSPELAGVSEQFF. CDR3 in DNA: TGTGCCAGCAGCCCCGAACTAGCGGGAGTATCTGAGCAGTTCTTC.

CDR3 sequence: CAISESGDGAYEQYF. The CDR3 region has the DNA TGTGCCATCAGTGAGTCAGGTGATGGGGCTTACGAGCAGTACTTC. V gene TRBV10-3 combines with J gene TRBJ2-7, with TRBD1 as a possible D gene (5 bases). The V end lost 0 bases, the J end lost 4 bases, and 13 bases lay between the germline ends. The CDR3 sequence is 15 residues long. Germline-derived CDR1 and CDR2 are ENHRY and SYGVKD.

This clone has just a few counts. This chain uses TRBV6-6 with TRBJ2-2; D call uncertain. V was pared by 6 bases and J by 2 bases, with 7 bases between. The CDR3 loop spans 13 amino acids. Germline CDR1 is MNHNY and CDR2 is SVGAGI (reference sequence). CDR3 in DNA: TGTGCCAGCAGCCTTAGCAACACCGGGGAGCTGTTTTTT. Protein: CASSLSNTGELFF.

CDR3 DNA sequence: TGTGCCAGCAGCCCGTGGGCTAGCGGGGGTAAGGAGCTGTTTTTT. Translation gives CASSPWASGGKELFF. This rearrangement joins TRBV9 to TRBJ2-2; TRBD2 aligns across 10 bases. Losses at the gene ends were 4 bases for V and 10 bases for J; bases not matched to a gene: 10. CDR1 is SGDLS and CDR2 is YYNGEE in the germline V gene. There are 15 residues in the CDR3.

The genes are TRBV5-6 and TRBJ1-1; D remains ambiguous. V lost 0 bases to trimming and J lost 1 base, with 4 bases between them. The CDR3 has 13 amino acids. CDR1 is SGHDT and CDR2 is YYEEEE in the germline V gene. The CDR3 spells CASSLGRNTEAFF. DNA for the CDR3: TGTGCCAGCAGCTTGGGCAGGAACACTGAAGCTTTCTTT.

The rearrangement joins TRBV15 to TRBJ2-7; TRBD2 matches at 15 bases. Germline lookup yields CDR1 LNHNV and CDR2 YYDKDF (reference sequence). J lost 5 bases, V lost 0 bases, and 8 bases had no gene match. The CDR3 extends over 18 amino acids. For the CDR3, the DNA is TGTGCCACCAGCAGAGATGGGACTAGCGGGGGGTCAATCGACGAGCAGTACTTC. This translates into CATSRDGTSGGSIDEQYF.

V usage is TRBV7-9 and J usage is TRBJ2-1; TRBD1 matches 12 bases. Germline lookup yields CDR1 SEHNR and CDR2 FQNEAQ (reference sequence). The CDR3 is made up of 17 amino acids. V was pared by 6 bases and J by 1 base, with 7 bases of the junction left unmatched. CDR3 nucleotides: TGTGCCAGCAGGGGACAGGGGGCTCGAGGGTCCTACAATGAGCAGTTCTTC. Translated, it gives CASRGQGARGSYNEQFF.

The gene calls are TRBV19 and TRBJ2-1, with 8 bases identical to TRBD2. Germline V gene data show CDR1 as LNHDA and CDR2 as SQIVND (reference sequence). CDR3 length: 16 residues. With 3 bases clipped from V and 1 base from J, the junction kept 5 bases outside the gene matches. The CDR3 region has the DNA TGTGCCAGTAGTATGGAAGCGGGAGTATCCTACAATGAGCAGTTCTTC. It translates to CASSMEAGVSYNEQFF.

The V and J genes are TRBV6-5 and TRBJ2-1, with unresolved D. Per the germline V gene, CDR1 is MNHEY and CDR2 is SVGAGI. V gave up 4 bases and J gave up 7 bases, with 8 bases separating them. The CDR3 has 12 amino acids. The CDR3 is CASSSLRNEQFF. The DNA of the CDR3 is TGTGCCAGCAGTTCTCTGAGGAATGAGCAGTTCTTC.

The DNA for the CDR3 is TGTGCCAGCAGCCAAGGAGGCACCTACTACGAGCAGTACTTC. The encoded protein is CASSQGGTYYEQYF. The rearrangement uses TRBV4-2 and TRBJ2-7; D not certain. The CDR3 sequence is 14 residues long. Trimming removed 1 base from V and 3 bases from J, with 10 bases in between. Germline V gene sequence: CDR1 LGHNA, CDR2 YNFKEQ.

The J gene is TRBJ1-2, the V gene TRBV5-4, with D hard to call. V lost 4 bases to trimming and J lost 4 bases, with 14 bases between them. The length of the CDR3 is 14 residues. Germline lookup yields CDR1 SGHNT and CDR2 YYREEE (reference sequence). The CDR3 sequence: CASSPGDTFYGYTF. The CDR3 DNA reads TGTGCCAGCAGCCCAGGAGACACCTTCTATGGCTACACCTTC.

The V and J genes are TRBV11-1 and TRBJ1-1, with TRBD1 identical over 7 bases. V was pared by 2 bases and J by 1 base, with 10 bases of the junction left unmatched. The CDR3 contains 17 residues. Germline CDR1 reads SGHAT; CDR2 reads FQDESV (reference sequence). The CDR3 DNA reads TGTGCCAGCAGCTTACCCGGGGACAGATTAGAGAACACTGAAGCTTTCTTT. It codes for CASSLPGDRLENTEAFF.

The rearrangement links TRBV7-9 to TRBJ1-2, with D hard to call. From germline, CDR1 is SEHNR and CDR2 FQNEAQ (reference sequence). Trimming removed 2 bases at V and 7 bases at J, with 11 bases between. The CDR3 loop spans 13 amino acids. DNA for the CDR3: TGTGCCAGCAGCTTAACAGAAGAAGCTGGCTACACCTTC. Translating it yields CASSLTEEAGYTF.

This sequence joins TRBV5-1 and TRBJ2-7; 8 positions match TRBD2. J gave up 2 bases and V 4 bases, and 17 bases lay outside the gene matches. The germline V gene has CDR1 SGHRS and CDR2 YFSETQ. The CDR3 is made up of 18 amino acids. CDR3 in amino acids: CASSAPHTLTSDPYEQYF. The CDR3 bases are TGCGCCAGCAGCGCCCCACACACATTGACTAGCGATCCCTACGAGCAGTACTTC.

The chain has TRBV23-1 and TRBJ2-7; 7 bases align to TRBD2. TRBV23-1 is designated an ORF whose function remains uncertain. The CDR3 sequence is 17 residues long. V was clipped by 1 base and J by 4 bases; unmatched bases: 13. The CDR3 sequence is CASSQCPPASGVYEQYF. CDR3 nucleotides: TGCGCCAGCAGTCAATGCCCCCCCGCCAGCGGGGTGTACGAGCAGTACTTC.

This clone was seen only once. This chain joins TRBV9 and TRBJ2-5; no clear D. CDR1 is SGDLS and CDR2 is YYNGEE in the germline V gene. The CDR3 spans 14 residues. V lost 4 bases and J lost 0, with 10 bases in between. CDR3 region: CASSPFADQETQYF. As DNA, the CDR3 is TGTGCCAGCAGCCCCTTTGCCGACCAAGAGACCCAGTACTTC. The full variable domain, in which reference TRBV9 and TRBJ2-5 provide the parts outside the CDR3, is DSGVTQTPKHLITATGQRVTLRCSPRSGDLSVYWYQQSLDQGLQFLIQYYNGEERAKGNILERFSAQQFPDLHSELNLSSLELGDSALYFCASSPFADQETQYFGPGTRLLVL.

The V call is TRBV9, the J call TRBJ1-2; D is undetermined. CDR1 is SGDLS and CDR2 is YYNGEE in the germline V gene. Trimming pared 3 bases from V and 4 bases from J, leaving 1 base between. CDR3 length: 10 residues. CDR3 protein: CASSAYGYTF. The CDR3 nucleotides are TGTGCCAGCAGCGCCTATGGCTACACCTTC. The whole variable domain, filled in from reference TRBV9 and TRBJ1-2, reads DSGVTQTPKHLITATGQRVTLRCSPRSGDLSVYWYQQSLDQGLQFLIQYYNGEERAKGNILERFSAQQFPDLHSELNLSSLELGDSALYFCASSAYGYTFGSGTRLTVV.

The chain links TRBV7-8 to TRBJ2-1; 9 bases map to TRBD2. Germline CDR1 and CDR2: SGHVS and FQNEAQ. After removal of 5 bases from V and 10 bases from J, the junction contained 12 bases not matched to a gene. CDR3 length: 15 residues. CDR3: CASSPKPGLAEEQFF. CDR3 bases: TGTGCCAGCAGCCCAAAACCGGGACTAGCAGAAGAGCAGTTCTTC.

DNA for the CDR3: TGTGCCAGCACCGGGACAGGGAACACCGGGGAGCTGTTTTTT. Translated: CASTGTGNTGELFF. V is TRBV2 and J is TRBJ2-2; the match to TRBD1 covers 8 bases. V shed 7 bases, J shed 1 base, and the junction held 2 bases outside the gene matches. Germline CDR1 is SNHLY and CDR2 is FYNNEI. This CDR3 is 14 amino acids long.